The T cell receptor beta chain described here comes from a study of T cells after yellow fever vaccination. Regarding the study as a whole: Overall, a small share of clonotypes was seen in both CD4 and CD8 compartments. FACS-sorted repertoires might harbor abundant contaminating clonotypes from the bulk population. The secondary response peaked faster, at day 5 versus 15, but was weaker.

This clonotype was counted a few times. No antigen is known for it. CDR3 size: 15 residues. The V and J ends lost 0 bases and 4 bases, in that order; junction bases with no gene match: 7. The germline CDR1 and CDR2 sequences are SQVTM and ANQGSEA. For TCR, cDNA came from 5'RACE template switching, which added a universal primer site and UMIs. TCRdb called the 5' RACE reads again in MiXCR, with one record for every CDR3 protein. The table records hundreds of thousands of distinct CDR3 sequences, roughly 9.4% of them present only once. The J gene is TRBJ1-1, the V gene TRBV29-1; 8 nucleotides agree with TRBD1. The sequenced sample was PBMCs, obtained on the day of the first yellow fever vaccination. The origin of this receptor is a man between 18 and 35 years old who received the YFV17D yellow fever vaccine. CDR3 nucleotides: TGCAGCGTTGAAGACGGGCAGGGGGCGAGCACTGAAGCTTTCTTT. Protein sequence: CSVEDGQGASTEAFF.